The clone carrying this T cell receptor beta chain has only a few counts. Its antigen is still unknown. The authors ran a second PCR of about 6 to 12 cycles using a sample-barcoded 5' primer and a J-beta primer mix. Each cDNA molecule, via a template-switch adaptor with 12 random nucleotides, was tagged. Using its own MiXCR run on the 5' RACE reads, TCRdb lists one record per CDR3 protein. The sample comprises hundreds of thousands of distinct CDR3 sequences, less than 60% of which are singletons, and 15% to 20% rests with the top ten. The sample belongs to a study of blood T cells in healthy people across ages. General study findings and limits: With naive T cell percentage, TCR beta diversity showed a strong correlation. Leaving the PBMCs unsorted stopped any conclusive comparison of naive versus antigen-experienced cells.

V was cut by 0 bases and J by 0 bases, with 17 bases left in between. The CDR3 loop spans 17 amino acids. Germline-derived CDR1 and CDR2 are DFQATT and SNEGSKA (reference sequence). The rearrangement uses TRBV20-1 and TRBJ2-5; either TRBD1 or TRBD2 may fit D (5 bases each). Sequenced: blood. The receptor was isolated from an elderly man in good health. The CDR3 loop reads CSARDMGFRDHQETQYF. The CDR3 DNA reads TGCAGTGCTAGAGATATGGGGTTCCGGGACCACCAAGAGACCCAGTACTTC.